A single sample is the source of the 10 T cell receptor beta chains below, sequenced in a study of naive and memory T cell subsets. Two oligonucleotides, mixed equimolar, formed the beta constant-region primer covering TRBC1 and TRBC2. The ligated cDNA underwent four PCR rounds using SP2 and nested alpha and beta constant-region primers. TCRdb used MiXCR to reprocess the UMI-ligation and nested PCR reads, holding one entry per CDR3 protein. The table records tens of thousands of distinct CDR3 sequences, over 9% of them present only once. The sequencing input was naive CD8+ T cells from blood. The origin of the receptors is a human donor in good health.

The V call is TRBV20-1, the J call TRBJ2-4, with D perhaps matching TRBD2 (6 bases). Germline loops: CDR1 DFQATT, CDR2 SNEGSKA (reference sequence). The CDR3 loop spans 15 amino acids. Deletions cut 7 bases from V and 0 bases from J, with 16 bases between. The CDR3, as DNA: TGCAGTGGGGTTTCCGGGAGCACAGCCAAAAACATTCAGTACTTC. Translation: CSGVSGSTAKNIQYF.

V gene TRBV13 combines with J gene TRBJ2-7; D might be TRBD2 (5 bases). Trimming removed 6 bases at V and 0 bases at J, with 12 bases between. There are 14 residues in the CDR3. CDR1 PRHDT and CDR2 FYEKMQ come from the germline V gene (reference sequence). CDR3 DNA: TGTGCCAGCAGAACAAGCGGAAGCTCCTACGAGCAGTACTTC. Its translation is CASRTSGSSYEQYF.

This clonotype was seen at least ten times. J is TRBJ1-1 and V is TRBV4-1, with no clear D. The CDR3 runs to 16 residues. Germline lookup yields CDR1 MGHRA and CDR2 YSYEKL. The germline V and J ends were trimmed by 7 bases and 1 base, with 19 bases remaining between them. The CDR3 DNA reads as TGCGCCAGCACCCCCCGTGGCAGGCGAGAGAACACTGAAGCTTTCTTT. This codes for CASTPRGRRENTEAFF.

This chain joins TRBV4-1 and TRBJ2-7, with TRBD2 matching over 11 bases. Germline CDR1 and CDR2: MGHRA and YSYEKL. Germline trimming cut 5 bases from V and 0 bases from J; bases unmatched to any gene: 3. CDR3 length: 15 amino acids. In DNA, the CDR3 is TGCGCCAGCAGCTTCGGGACTAGCGGCTCCTACGAGCAGTACTTC. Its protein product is CASSFGTSGSYEQYF.

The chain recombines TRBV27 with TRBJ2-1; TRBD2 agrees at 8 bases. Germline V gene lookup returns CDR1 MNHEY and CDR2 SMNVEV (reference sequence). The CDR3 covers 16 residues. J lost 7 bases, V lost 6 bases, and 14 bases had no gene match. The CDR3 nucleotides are TGTGCCAGCAGCAACTGGCGGACTAGCATCCCGAATGAGCAGTTCTTC. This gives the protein CASSNWRTSIPNEQFF.

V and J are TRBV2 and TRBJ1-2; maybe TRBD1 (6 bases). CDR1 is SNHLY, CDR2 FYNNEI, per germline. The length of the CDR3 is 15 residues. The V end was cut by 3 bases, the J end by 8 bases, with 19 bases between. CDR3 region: CASSEFSRGSRGYTF. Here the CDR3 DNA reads TGTGCCAGCAGTGAGTTTTCAAGGGGGTCCAGAGGCTACACCTTC.

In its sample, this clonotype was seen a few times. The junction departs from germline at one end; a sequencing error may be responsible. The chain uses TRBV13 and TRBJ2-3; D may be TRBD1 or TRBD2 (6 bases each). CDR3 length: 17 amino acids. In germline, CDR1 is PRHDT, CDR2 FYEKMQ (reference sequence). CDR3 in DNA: TGTGCCAGCAGCTGGACTACAGGGTCCCCTAGCACAGATATGCAGTATTTT. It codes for CASSWTTGSPSTDMQYF.

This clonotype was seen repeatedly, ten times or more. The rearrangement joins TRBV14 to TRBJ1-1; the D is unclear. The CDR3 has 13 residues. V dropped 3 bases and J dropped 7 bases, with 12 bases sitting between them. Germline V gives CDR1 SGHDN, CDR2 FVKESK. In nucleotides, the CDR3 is TGTGCCAGCAGCCAGATGGGTGTCTTTGAAGCTTTCTTT. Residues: CASSQMGVFEAFF. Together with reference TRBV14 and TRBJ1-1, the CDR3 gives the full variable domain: EAGVTQFPSHSVIEKGQTVTLRCDPISGHDNLYWYRRVMGKEIKFLLHFVKESKQDESGMPNNRFLAERTGGTYSTLKVQPAELEDSGVYFCASSQMGVFEAFFGQGTRLTVV.

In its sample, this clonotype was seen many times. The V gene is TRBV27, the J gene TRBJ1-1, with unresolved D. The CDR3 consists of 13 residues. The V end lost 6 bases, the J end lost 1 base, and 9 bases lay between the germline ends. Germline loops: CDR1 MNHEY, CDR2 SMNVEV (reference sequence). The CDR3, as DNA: TGTGCCAGCAGCAGACATGGGAACACTGAAGCTTTCTTT. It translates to CASSRHGNTEAFF.

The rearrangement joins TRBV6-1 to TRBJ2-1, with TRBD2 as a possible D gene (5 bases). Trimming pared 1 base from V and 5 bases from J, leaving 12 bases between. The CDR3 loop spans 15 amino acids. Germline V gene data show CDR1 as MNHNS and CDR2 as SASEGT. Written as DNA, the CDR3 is TGTGCCAGCAGTGAAGGACTACCCCCCAACAATGAGCAGTTCTTC. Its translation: CASSEGLPPNNEQFF.